These T cell receptor beta chains were read from a single sample in a study of T-cell reconstitution after alpha-beta-depleted transplantation in children. From the PCR reads, TCRdb called clonotypes with MiXCR, one entry per CDR3 protein. The profile shows roughly 300,000 distinct CDR3 sequences, 11% of them singletons. Sequences were derived from peripheral blood, sampled 180 days after TCRalphabeta/CD19-depleted stem cell transplant. Receptors originate from a male patient aged 2-10 years who had a stem cell transplant for chronic granulomatous disease, so the T cells may come from the graft donor. The CDR3 runs from the conserved cysteine through the conserved F or W. The D gene is left open where the match is weak. Not all rows give a size; the values are once, few, many and, for expanded clones, a class.

CDR3	DNA	V	J	size	D
CASSSHGRVPYEQYF	TGTGCCAGCAGTTCACACGGGAGGGTCCCCTACGAGCAGTACTTC	TRBV28	TRBJ2-7	many	TRBD2
CASTFSGTAFYEQYF	TGTGCCAGCACCTTCTCCGGGACAGCATTCTACGAGCAGTACTTC	TRBV12-3/TRBV12-4	TRBJ2-7	many	TRBD1
CASSPIGPLGGYTF	TGTGCCAGCAGCCCTATCGGACCCTTGGGAGGCTACACCTTC	TRBV12-3/TRBV12-4	TRBJ1-2	many	-
CASRSQFLNEQFF	TGTGCCTCTCGGTCCCAATTCCTTAATGAGCAGTTCTTC	TRBV2	TRBJ2-1	-	-
CASSDGGEQYF	TGTGCCAGCAGCGACGGCGGGGAGCAGTACTTC	TRBV7-9	TRBJ2-7	many	-
CASSRRTSGGWGTDTQYF	TGTGCCAGCAGCCGCCGGACTAGCGGGGGCTGGGGGACAGATACGCAGTATTTT	TRBV3-1	TRBJ2-3	many	TRBD2
CASTEREPDTQYF	TGTGCCAGCACCGAGCGGGAGCCAGATACGCAGTATTTT	TRBV12-3/TRBV12-4	TRBJ2-3	many	TRBD2
CASRGPGLATDTQYF	TGTGCCAGCAGAGGACCGGGACTAGCGACAGATACGCAGTATTTT	TRBV28	TRBJ2-3	many	TRBD2
CASSHREGVAFF	TGTGCCAGCAGCCACAGGGAAGGCGTAGCTTTCTTT	TRBV7-2	TRBJ1-1	many	-
CSASSVPYEQYF	TGCAGTGCTAGTAGCGTCCCCTACGAGCAGTACTTC	TRBV20-1	TRBJ2-7	many	-
CASSPRQGTQYF	TGTGCCAGCAGCCCGAGACAGGGTACGCAGTATTTT	TRBV7-9	TRBJ2-3	many	TRBD1
CASSPAGVTGELFF	TGTGCCAGCAGCCCCGCAGGGGTCACCGGGGAGCTGTTTTTT	TRBV9	TRBJ2-2	-	-
CASSQDRAIDTQYF	TGTGCCAGCAGCCAAGATCGGGCCATAGATACGCAGTATTTT	TRBV4-2	TRBJ2-3	-	-
CASSRRAGGPITGELFF	TGTGCCAGCAGCCGTCGGGCGGGAGGGCCCATAACCGGGGAGCTGTTTTTT	TRBV7-8	TRBJ2-2	many	TRBD2
CSARVGTFSNQPQHF	TGCAGTGCTAGAGTCGGCACCTTTAGCAATCAGCCCCAGCATTTT	TRBV20-1	TRBJ1-5	many	-
CASSLWGREKREKLFF	TGTGCCAGCAGTTTATGGGGCAGGGAGAAGAGGGAAAAACTGTTTTTT	TRBV28	TRBJ1-4	-	-
CSASPSAGLTGELFF	TGCAGTGCTTCCCCCTCAGCAGGGCTCACCGGGGAGCTGTTTTTT	TRBV20-1	TRBJ2-2	-	-
CSVEGGTGGTGELFF	TGCAGCGTTGAAGGAGGGACAGGCGGGACCGGGGAGCTGTTTTTT	TRBV29-1	TRBJ2-2	many	TRBD1
CASRTGLTDTQYF	TGTGCCAGCAGGACAGGCCTCACAGATACGCAGTATTTT	TRBV7-2	TRBJ2-3	many	-
CSVEDEAGGLYEQYF	TGCAGCGTTGAAGATGAAGCGGGAGGACTCTACGAGCAGTACTTC	TRBV29-1	TRBJ2-7	many	TRBD2
CASSQGAVYNEQFF	TGTGCCAGCAGCCAAGGTGCGGTCTACAATGAGCAGTTCTTC	TRBV3-1	TRBJ2-1	many	-
CASSARTGHSPEQYF	TGCGCCAGCAGTGCAAGGACAGGGCATTCTCCCGAGCAGTACTTC	TRBV10-2	TRBJ2-7	few	TRBD1
CASSPLSALTDTQYF	TGTGCCAGCTCACCTCTTTCAGCGTTGACAGATACGCAGTATTTT	TRBV18	TRBJ2-3	-	-
CSARGALTSGVSSYNEQFF	TGCAGTGCTAGGGGGGCCCTCACTAGCGGGGTCAGCTCCTACAATGAGCAGTTCTTC	TRBV20-1	TRBJ2-1	many	TRBD2
CSARGDKRVSPLHF	TGCAGTGCTAGAGGGGACAAGAGGGTTTCACCCCTCCACTTT	TRBV20-1	TRBJ1-6	many	-
CASSLVGGGRGTQYF	TGTGCCAGCAGCTTAGTGGGTGGAGGGAGGGGGACCCAGTACTTC	TRBV7-8	TRBJ2-5	many	TRBD2
CASKPGQGTFINNEQFF	TGTGCCAGCAAGCCGGGACAGGGGACCTTTATAAACAATGAGCAGTTCTTC	TRBV12-3/TRBV12-4	TRBJ2-1	many	TRBD1
CASSSLTGTPKNIQYF	TGTGCCAGCAGCTCCTTGACAGGGACCCCCAAAAACATTCAGTACTTC	TRBV5-6	TRBJ2-4	many	TRBD1
CASSLLAGGSYEQYF	TGTGCCAGCAGTTTACTAGCGGGAGGCTCCTACGAGCAGTACTTC	TRBV6-2/TRBV6-3	TRBJ2-7	many	TRBD2
CASSYAGRAGGSDTQYF	TGTGCCAGCAGTTACGCCGGACGAGCGGGAGGGTCAGATACGCAGTATTTT	TRBV28	TRBJ2-3	many	TRBD2
CSVEISGKLGEQYF	TGCAGCGTTGAAATTAGCGGAAAATTGGGCGAGCAGTACTTC	TRBV29-1	TRBJ2-7	many	-
CASMPGPFSQNIQYF	TGTGCCAGCATGCCGGGTCCCTTCTCCCAAAACATTCAGTACTTC	TRBV6-1	TRBJ2-4	many	-
CASSLWGGTGLAGGSSYNEQFF	TGCGCCAGCAGCTTGTGGGGTGGTACGGGACTAGCGGGAGGGAGCTCCTACAATGAGCAGTTCTTC	TRBV5-1	TRBJ2-1	many	TRBD2
CSARDSANNQPQHF	TGCAGTGCTAGAGATTCAGCTAACAATCAGCCCCAGCATTTT	TRBV20-1	TRBJ1-5	many	-
CSASTVGRHNEQFF	TGCAGTGCTAGTACGGTGGGCAGGCACAATGAGCAGTTCTTC	TRBV20-1	TRBJ2-1	few	-
CASSLPGTQPQHF	TGTGCCAGCAGCTTACCAGGGACCCAGCCCCAGCATTTT	TRBV11-2	TRBJ1-5	many	-
CASCFSPATVRASTVEQFF	TGTGCCAGCTGTTTTTCGCCTGCAACCGTCAGGGCTAGCACCGTAGAGCAGTTCTTC	TRBV2	TRBJ2-1	-	-
CASSLFGRGKNSPLHF	TGTGCCAGCAGTTTATTTGGCAGAGGGAAAAATTCACCCCTCCACTTT	TRBV12-3/TRBV12-4	TRBJ1-6	-	-
CASSVGTGISSQYF	TGTGCCAGCAGTGTTGGGACAGGCATTAGTTCCCAGTACTTC	TRBV6-4	TRBJ2-5	few	TRBD1
CASSPKGNTEAFF	TGTGCCAGCAGCCCCAAAGGGAACACTGAAGCTTTCTTT	TRBV27	TRBJ1-1	many	-
CAWSEPRTGTQFF	TGTGCCTGGAGTGAACCGAGAACGGGAACGCAGTTCTTC	TRBV30	TRBJ2-1	few	-